Each of the 29 T cell receptor beta chains below was sequenced from the same sample in a study of identical twins. TCRdb itself ran the 5' RACE reads through MiXCR, one entry per CDR3 protein. Among more than 650,000 distinct CDR3 sequences listed, 5.5% to 7.5% were seen once. Sequencing used naive T cells sorted from blood. These TCRs come from a man younger than 35 in good health.

This clonotype has a count of ten or more. V usage is TRBV12-3 or TRBV12-4 and J usage is TRBJ2-2, with 12 bases lining up with TRBD2. Trimming removed 6 bases from V and 0 bases from J; junction bases left unmatched: 2. The CDR3 is 16 amino acids. For the CDR3, the DNA is TGTGCCAGCAGCCGGACTAGCGGGACGAACACCGGGGAGCTGTTTTTT. Encoded protein: CASSRTSGTNTGELFF.

A remark on this clonotype: A single base separates this from a much larger clone, so it may be a read error. The genes are TRBV20-1 and TRBJ2-1; 9 bases are shared with TRBD1. There are 14 residues in the CDR3. The J segment lost 2 bases and the V segment lost 6 bases, leaving 5 bases of the junction unmatched. Per the germline V gene, CDR1 is DFQATT and CDR2 is SNEGSKA (reference sequence). CDR3 loop: CSAGQGSAYNEQFF. DNA of the CDR3: TGCAGTGCCGGACAGGGGAGCGCCTACAATGAGCAGTTCTTC.

The table lists this clonotype with a few counts. The V and J genes are TRBV3-1 and TRBJ1-2, with 7 positions matching TRBD1. CDR1 and CDR2 from the germline V gene are LGHDT and YNNKEL (reference sequence). The length of the CDR3 is 15 residues. V trimming: 4 bases; J trimming: 3 bases; junction bases outside the gene matches: 8. The CDR3 here is CASSPEGAQHYGYTF. The CDR3 DNA reads as TGTGCCAGCAGCCCCGAGGGGGCGCAGCACTATGGCTACACCTTC.

This clonotype has a handful of counts. The chain combines TRBV10-3 with TRBJ1-6; 8 bases line up with TRBD1. V trimming: 5 bases; J trimming: 8 bases; junction bases outside the gene matches: 5. The germline V gene encodes CDR1 ENHRY and CDR2 SYGVKD. CDR3 length: 14 amino acids. The CDR3 reads CAISKDRVDSPLHF. CDR3 in DNA: TGTGCCATCAGTAAGGACAGGGTTGATTCACCCCTCCACTTT.

The count of this clonotype is one. The V gene is TRBV20-1, the J gene TRBJ2-5, with D maybe TRBD1 (6 bases). Germline assignment: CDR1 DFQATT and CDR2 SNEGSKA (reference sequence). Trimming took off 0 bases at V and 2 bases at J, with 13 bases between the two ends. This CDR3 has 15 amino acids. CDR3 protein: CSARDTVQGQETQYF. CDR3 nucleotide sequence: TGCAGTGCTAGAGATACGGTGCAGGGGCAAGAGACCCAGTACTTC.

This clonotype was seen at least ten times. The rearrangement links TRBV24-1 to TRBJ2-1; the D is unclear. Trimming pared 1 base from V and 11 bases from J, leaving 8 bases between. CDR3 length: 12 residues. The V gene's germline CDR1 is KGHDR and CDR2 SFDVKD. CDR3 sequence: CATSDLSGKQFF. CDR3 sequence (DNA): TGTGCCACCAGTGATTTATCCGGAAAGCAGTTCTTC.

This clonotype appeared many times. This chain uses TRBV7-2 with TRBJ2-5; no reliable D call. Germline loops: CDR1 SGHTA, CDR2 FQGNSA. The ends were cut back, 2 bases at V and 0 bases at J, with 10 bases in the middle. This CDR3 region has 15 residues. For the CDR3, the DNA is TGTGCCAGCAGCTTAAGCAGGCCGTACCAAGAGACCCAGTACTTC. It codes for CASSLSRPYQETQYF.

In its sample, this clonotype was seen many times. V is TRBV5-1 and J is TRBJ2-6, with a weak D call TRBD2 (5 bases). The CDR3 totals 15 residues. V lost 4 bases to trimming and J lost 0 bases, with 8 bases between them. Germline V CDR1 and CDR2: SGHRS, YFSETQ. This chain's CDR3 is CASSLGSSGANVLTF. The CDR3 DNA reads as TGCGCCAGCAGCCTTGGGAGCTCTGGGGCCAACGTCCTGACTTTC.

Many counts were recorded for this clonotype. The rearrangement links TRBV20-1 to TRBJ2-5; D not resolved. The CDR3 sequence is 13 residues long. Looked up from germline, CDR1 is DFQATT and CDR2 is SNEGSKA (reference sequence). The ends were cut back, 4 bases at V and 1 base at J, with 10 bases in the middle. CDR3 loop: CSANGRAQETQYF. As DNA, the CDR3 is TGCAGTGCTAACGGACGCGCCCAAGAGACCCAGTACTTC.

This clonotype showed up many times. The chain employs TRBV7-2 and TRBJ2-1; D call uncertain. Germline CDR1 and CDR2: SGHTA and FQGNSA. The CDR3 extends over 15 amino acids. V lost 8 bases to trimming and J lost 3 bases, with 17 bases between them. This chain's CDR3 is CASGPLLGFYNEQFF. The CDR3 DNA sequence: TGTGCCAGCGGGCCCTTACTGGGGTTCTACAATGAGCAGTTCTTC.

The V and J genes are TRBV5-6 and TRBJ2-2, with a tentative D call TRBD2 (5 bases). V lost 2 bases and J lost 4, with 18 bases in between. Germline assignment: CDR1 SGHDT and CDR2 YYEEEE. The CDR3 totals 17 residues. CDR3 DNA sequence: TGTGCCAGCAGCTTTCGTACCGGACTCGCCAGCACCGGGGAGCTGTTTTTT. The encoded protein is CASSFRTGLASTGELFF. Variable domain in full (rest from reference TRBV5-6 and TRBJ2-2): DAGVTQSPTHLIKTRGQQVTLRCSPKSGHDTVSWYQQALGQGPQFIFQYYEEEERQRGNFPDRFSGHQFPNYSSELNVNALLLGDSALYLCASSFRTGLASTGELFFGEGSRLTVL.

This clonotype showed up just a few times. V usage is TRBV11-1 and J usage is TRBJ2-1; the match to TRBD2 covers 11 bases. The germline V gene encodes CDR1 SGHAT and CDR2 FQDESV (reference sequence). The CDR3 is made up of 19 amino acids. V was pared by 6 bases and J by 3 bases, with 16 bases of the junction left unmatched. The CDR3: CASSPTSGSPGSHYNEQFF. Here the CDR3 DNA reads TGTGCCAGCAGTCCTACTAGCGGGAGCCCCGGTTCACACTACAATGAGCAGTTCTTC.

This clonotype was detected many times. The V gene is TRBV24-1, the J gene TRBJ2-1; D is possibly TRBD1 (8 bases). V was clipped by 6 bases and J by 4 bases, with 21 bases between them. The CDR3 contains 17 residues. Germline assignment: CDR1 KGHDR and CDR2 SFDVKD. CDR3 coding DNA: TGTGCCACCAGTTCACAGGGGGGGAAACCTACTTACAATGAGCAGTTCTTC. Amino acids: CATSSQGGKPTYNEQFF.

The chain carries TRBV7-8 and TRBJ2-7; a possible D gene is TRBD2 (6 bases). This CDR3 is built from 15 residues. CDR1 SGHVS and CDR2 FQNEAQ come from the germline V gene. V was pared by 5 bases and J by 2 bases, with 16 bases between. CDR3 sequence reads: CASSARRLDPYEQYF. The CDR3 DNA follows: TGTGCCAGCAGCGCACGCCGACTAGACCCCTACGAGCAGTACTTC. The whole variable domain, filled in from reference TRBV7-8 and TRBJ2-7, reads GAGVSQSPRYKVAKRGQDVALRCDPISGHVSLFWYQQALGQGPEFLTYFQNEAQLDKSGLPSDRFFAERPEGSVSTLKIQRTQQEDSAVYLCASSARRLDPYEQYFGPGTRLTVT.

V is TRBV28 and J is TRBJ2-3; D unresolved. Trimming removed 6 bases from V and 2 bases from J, with 9 bases in between. CDR1 and CDR2 (germline): MDHEN, SYDVKM. The CDR3 length is 13 residues. The CDR3 DNA follows: TGTGCCAGCAGGTACCGGGCCACAGATACGCAGTATTTT. Its translation: CASRYRATDTQYF.

Many counts were recorded for this clonotype. The chain has TRBV6-5 and TRBJ2-3; D unclear. With 0 bases removed from V and 6 bases from J, the gap between germline ends came to 16 bases. This CDR3 is built from 16 residues. Germline CDR1 reads MNHEY; CDR2 reads SVGAGI. CDR3 loop: CASSYSVGRSNDTQYF. DNA of the CDR3: TGTGCCAGCAGTTACTCCGTAGGACGGTCGAATGATACGCAGTATTTT.

This clonotype was observed at least ten times. This chain uses TRBV18 with TRBJ2-1, with D unresolved. V gave up 5 bases and J gave up 7 bases, with 12 bases separating them. Germline-derived CDR1 and CDR2 are KGHSH and LQKENI. The CDR3 covers 13 residues. DNA for the CDR3: TGTGCCAGCTCAGAGAAGGACGGGAATGAGCAGTTCTTC. Translated: CASSEKDGNEQFF.

This clonotype was seen at least ten times. The V gene is TRBV10-3, the J gene TRBJ2-1; 7 bases match TRBD2. V dropped 7 bases and J dropped 6; count of bases not matched to a gene: 12. There are 15 residues in the CDR3. The germline V gene has CDR1 ENHRY and CDR2 SYGVKD. CDR3 sequence: CAITKALGGGNEQFF. Written as DNA, the CDR3 is TGTGCCATCACCAAAGCCCTGGGGGGGGGCAATGAGCAGTTCTTC.

This clonotype was seen ten or more times. V and J are TRBV7-9 and TRBJ2-3, with TRBD2 as a possible D gene (5 bases). The CDR3 has 13 residues. CDR1 is SEHNR and CDR2 is FQNEAQ in the germline V gene (reference sequence). Trimming shortened V by 3 bases and J by 8 bases, and 12 bases separated the two germline ends. CDR3 DNA sequence: TGTGCCAGCAGCTTCCCTAGCCGGGTTACGCAGTATTTT. Its protein is CASSFPSRVTQYF.

This clonotype has at least ten counts. The V and J genes are TRBV10-3 and TRBJ1-2, with D maybe TRBD1 (5 bases). The V end lost 8 bases, the J end lost 7 bases, and 17 bases lay between the germline ends. Germline V CDR1 and CDR2: ENHRY, SYGVKD. The CDR3 has 13 residues. The CDR3 spells CAIWPGALGGYTF. The CDR3, as DNA: TGTGCCATCTGGCCTGGGGCGTTGGGTGGCTACACCTTC.

This clonotype is a singleton in its sample. V and J are TRBV29-1 and TRBJ1-5; D gene uncertain. CDR3 length: 12 residues. V was shortened by 4 bases and J by 6 bases, with 10 bases between the two germline ends. Germline values: CDR1 SQVTM, CDR2 ANQGSEA. The CDR3 DNA reads TGCAGCGTTGCTAACAGAACTCAGCCCCAGCATTTT. Translating it yields CSVANRTQPQHF. Complete variable domain (other parts from reference TRBV29-1 and TRBJ1-5): SAVISQKPSRDICQRGTSLTIQCQVDSQVTMMFWYRQQPGQSLTLIATANQGSEATYESGFVIDKFPISRPNLTFSTLTVSNMSPEDSSIYLCSVANRTQPQHFGDGTRLSIL.

This clonotype was found a few times. V usage is TRBV6-1 and J usage is TRBJ2-7; weak D call: TRBD2 (5 bases). CDR3 length equals 14 residues. Germline assignment: CDR1 MNHNS and CDR2 SASEGT. Trimming shortened V by 5 bases and J by 7 bases, and 18 bases separated the two germline ends. CDR3 protein: CASSPLGSGSEQYV. The CDR3 DNA reads TGTGCCAGCAGTCCCCTCGGGTCGGGGTCTGAGCAGTACGTC.

This clonotype has at least ten counts. The rearrangement uses TRBV7-8 and TRBJ2-1, with 13 bases lining up with TRBD2. Germline assignment: CDR1 SGHVS and CDR2 FQNEAQ. The ends lost 1 base at V and 7 bases at J; junction bases unmatched: 10. This CDR3 is built from 18 residues. In DNA, the CDR3 is TGTGCCAGCAGCTTAGGCCCACTACTAGCGGGAGGGCCGAATGAGCAGTTCTTC. Protein product: CASSLGPLLAGGPNEQFF.

This clonotype was seen a handful of times. V usage is TRBV4-3 and J usage is TRBJ1-2; D remains unclear. The CDR3 is made up of 13 amino acids. The V end lost 2 bases, the J end lost 5 bases, and 9 bases lay between the germline ends. Germline V lookup: CDR1 LGHNA, CDR2 YSLEER. For the CDR3, the DNA is TGCGCCAGCAGCCAAAATACCATGTATGGCTACACCTTC. It specifies CASSQNTMYGYTF.

The chain combines TRBV7-9 with TRBJ2-2, with 8 bases matching TRBD2. The J segment lost 7 bases and the V segment lost 7 bases, leaving 17 bases of the junction unmatched. Germline CDR1 and CDR2: SEHNR and FQNEAQ (reference sequence). CDR3 length: 17 amino acids. The CDR3 protein is CASTNSPGGDNDGELFF. In DNA, the CDR3 is TGTGCCAGCACCAACAGCCCCGGGGGGGACAACGACGGGGAGCTGTTTTTT.

This clonotype was seen many times. The gene calls are TRBV20-1 and TRBJ1-4; TRBD1 aligns across 7 bases. The CDR3 length is 16 residues. V dropped 0 bases and J dropped 5; count of bases not matched to a gene: 9. CDR1 and CDR2 (germline): DFQATT, SNEGSKA (reference sequence). The chain's CDR3 is CSARDQFGTANEKLFF. The CDR3 bases are TGCAGTGCTAGAGATCAATTCGGGACAGCGAATGAAAAACTGTTTTTT.

In this sample, this clonotype turned up a few times. The chain carries TRBV29-1 and TRBJ2-1, with D unresolved. Trimming removed 5 bases from V and 5 bases from J, with 10 bases in between. The germline V gene has CDR1 SQVTM and CDR2 ANQGSEA. The CDR3 consists of 12 residues. The CDR3 sequence is CSVRKVDNEQFF. The DNA of the CDR3 is TGCAGCGTTAGGAAGGTGGACAATGAGCAGTTCTTC.

At least ten counts were recorded for this clonotype. The chain employs TRBV11-2 and TRBJ2-1, with D possibly TRBD2 on 6 matching bases. Germline CDR1 is SGHAT and CDR2 is FQNNGV. V was trimmed by 1 base and J by 14 bases, leaving 15 bases between them. CDR3 length: 13 residues. Here the CDR3 reads CASSLVNGGREFF. In DNA, the CDR3 is TGTGCCAGCAGCTTAGTAAACGGGGGACGGGAGTTCTTC.

This clonotype was picked up many times. J is TRBJ2-1 and V is TRBV5-1, with TRBD2 matching over 14 bases. CDR3 length: 15 amino acids. After removal of 3 bases from V and 5 bases from J, the junction contained 1 base not matched to a gene. CDR1 is SGHRS and CDR2 is YFSETQ in the germline V gene. The CDR3, as DNA: TGCGCCAGCAGCTGGGGACTAGCGGGGGACAATGAGCAGTTCTTC. As protein: CASSWGLAGDNEQFF.